This TCR beta chain originates from a study of blood T cells in healthy people across ages. PCR was performed a second time for roughly 7 to 11 cycles using a sample-barcoded 5' primer and a J-beta primer mix. Sequencing of every sample gave 3 million or more CDR3-containing paired-end reads. TCRdb reprocessed the 5' RACE reads with MiXCR, giving one entry per CDR3 protein. The sample contains around 970,000 distinct CDR3 sequences, 45% to 60% of which appear only once. V lost 6 bases and J 4 bases, leaving 12 bases between the germline ends. The germline CDR1 and CDR2 sequences are DFQATT and SNEGSKA (reference sequence). CDR3 length: 12 residues. Study outcomes and limitations: Older individuals had lower TCR beta diversity per million T cells (the decline was roughly linear). Researchers judged that diversity estimates from one million T cells fell short of true values.

In the case of this clonotype: The antigen is unknown.

The rearrangement uses TRBV20-1 and TRBJ2-5, with D uncertain. The TCR comes from a woman aged 60-75 years in good health. The specimen sequenced was blood. The CDR3 protein is CSAPWDVETQYF. CDR3 coding DNA: TGCAGTGCCCCCTGGGATGTAGAGACCCAGTACTTC.